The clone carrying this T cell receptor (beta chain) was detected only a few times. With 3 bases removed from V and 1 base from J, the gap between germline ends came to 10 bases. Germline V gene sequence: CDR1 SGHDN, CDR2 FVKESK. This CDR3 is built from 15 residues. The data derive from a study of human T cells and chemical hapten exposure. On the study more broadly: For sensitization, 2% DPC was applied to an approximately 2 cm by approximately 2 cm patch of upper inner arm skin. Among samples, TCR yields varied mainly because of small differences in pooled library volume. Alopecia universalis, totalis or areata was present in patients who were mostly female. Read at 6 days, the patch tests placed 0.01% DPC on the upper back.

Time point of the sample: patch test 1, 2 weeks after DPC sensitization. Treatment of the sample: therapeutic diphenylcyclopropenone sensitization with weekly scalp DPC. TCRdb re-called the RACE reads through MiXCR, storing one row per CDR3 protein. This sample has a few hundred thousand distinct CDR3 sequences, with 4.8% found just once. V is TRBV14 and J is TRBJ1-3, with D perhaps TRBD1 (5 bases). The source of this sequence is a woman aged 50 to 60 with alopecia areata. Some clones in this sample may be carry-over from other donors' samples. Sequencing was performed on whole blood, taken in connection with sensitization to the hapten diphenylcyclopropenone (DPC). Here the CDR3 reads CASSQRGGSGNTIYF. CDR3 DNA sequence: TGTGCCAGCAGCCAGCGCGGGGGATCTGGAAACACCATATATTTT.